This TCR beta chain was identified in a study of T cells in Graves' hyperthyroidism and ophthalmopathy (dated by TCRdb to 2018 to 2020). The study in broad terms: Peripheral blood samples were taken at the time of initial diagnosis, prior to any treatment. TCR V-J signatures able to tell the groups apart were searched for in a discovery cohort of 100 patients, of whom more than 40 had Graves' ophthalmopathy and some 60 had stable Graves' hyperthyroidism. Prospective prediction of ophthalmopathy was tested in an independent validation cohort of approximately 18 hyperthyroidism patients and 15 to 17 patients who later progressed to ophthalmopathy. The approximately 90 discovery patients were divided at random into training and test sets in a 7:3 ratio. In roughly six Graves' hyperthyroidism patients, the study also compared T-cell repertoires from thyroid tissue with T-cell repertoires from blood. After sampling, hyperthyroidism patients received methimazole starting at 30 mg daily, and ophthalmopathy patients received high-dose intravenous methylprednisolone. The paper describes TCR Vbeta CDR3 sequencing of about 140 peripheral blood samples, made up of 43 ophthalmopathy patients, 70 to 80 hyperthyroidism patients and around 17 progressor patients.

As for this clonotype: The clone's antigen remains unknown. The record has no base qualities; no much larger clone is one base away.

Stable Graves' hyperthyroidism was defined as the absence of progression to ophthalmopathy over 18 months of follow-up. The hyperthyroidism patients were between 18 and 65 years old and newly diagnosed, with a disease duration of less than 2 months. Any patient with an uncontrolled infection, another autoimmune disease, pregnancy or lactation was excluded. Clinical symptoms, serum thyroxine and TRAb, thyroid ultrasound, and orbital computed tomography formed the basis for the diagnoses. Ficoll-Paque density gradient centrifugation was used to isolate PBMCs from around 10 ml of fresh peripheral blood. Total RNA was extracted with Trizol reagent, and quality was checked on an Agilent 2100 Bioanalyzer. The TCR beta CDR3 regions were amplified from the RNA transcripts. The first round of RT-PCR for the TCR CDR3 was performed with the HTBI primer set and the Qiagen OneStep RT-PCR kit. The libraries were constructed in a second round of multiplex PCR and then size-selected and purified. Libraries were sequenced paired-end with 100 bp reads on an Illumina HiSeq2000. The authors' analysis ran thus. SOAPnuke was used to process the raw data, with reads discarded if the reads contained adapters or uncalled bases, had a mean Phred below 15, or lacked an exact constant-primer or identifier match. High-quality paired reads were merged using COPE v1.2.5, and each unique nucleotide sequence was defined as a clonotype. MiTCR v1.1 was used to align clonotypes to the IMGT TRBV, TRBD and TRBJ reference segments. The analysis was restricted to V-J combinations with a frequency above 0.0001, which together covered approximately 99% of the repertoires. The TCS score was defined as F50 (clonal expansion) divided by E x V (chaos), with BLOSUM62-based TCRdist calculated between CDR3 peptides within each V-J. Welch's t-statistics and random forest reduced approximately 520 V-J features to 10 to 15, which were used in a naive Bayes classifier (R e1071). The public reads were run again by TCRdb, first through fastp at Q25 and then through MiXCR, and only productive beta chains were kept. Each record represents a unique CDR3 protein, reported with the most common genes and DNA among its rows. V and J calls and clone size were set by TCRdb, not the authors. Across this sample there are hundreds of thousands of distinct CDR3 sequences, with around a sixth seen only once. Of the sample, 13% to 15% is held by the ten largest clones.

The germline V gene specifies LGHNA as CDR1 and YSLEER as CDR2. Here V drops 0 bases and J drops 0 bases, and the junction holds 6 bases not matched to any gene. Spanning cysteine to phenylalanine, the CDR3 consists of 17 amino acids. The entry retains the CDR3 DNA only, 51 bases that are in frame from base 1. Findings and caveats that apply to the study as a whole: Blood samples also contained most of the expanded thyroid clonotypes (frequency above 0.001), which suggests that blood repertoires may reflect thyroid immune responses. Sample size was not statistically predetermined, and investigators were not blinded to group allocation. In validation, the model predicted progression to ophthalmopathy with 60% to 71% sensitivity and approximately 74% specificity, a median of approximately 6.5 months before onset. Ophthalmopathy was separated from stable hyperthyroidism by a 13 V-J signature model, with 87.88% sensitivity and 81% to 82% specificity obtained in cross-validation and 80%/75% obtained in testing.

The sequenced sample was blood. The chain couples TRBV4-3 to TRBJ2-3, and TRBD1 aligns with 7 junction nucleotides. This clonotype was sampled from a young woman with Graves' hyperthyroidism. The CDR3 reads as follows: CASSQDIGQVSTDTQYF. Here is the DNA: TGCGCCAGCAGCCAAGATATTGGACAGGTCAGCACAGATACGCAGTATTTT.